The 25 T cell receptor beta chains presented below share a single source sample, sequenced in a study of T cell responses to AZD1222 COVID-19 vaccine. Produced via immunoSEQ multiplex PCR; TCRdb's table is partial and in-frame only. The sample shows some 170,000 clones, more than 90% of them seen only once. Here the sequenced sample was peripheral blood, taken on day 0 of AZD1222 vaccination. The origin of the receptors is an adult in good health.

CDR3 coding DNA: TGTGCCAGCAGCTCAGAGACAGGGGTTTTTGCAGATACGCAGTATTTT. Its translation is CASSSETGVFADTQYF. The chain has TRBV7-2 and TRBJ2-3; TRBD1 matches 8 bases. The CDR3 spans 16 residues. The V segment lost 4 bases and the J segment 4 bases; nucleotides outside the gene matches: 10. The germline CDR1 and CDR2 sequences are SGHTA and FQGNSA.

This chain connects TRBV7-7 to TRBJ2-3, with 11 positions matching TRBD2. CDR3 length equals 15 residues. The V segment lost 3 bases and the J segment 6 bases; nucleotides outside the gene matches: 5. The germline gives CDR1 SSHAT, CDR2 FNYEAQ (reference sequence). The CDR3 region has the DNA TGTGCCAGCAGCTTGACTAGCGGGAATCGGGATACGCAGTATTTT. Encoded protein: CASSLTSGNRDTQYF.

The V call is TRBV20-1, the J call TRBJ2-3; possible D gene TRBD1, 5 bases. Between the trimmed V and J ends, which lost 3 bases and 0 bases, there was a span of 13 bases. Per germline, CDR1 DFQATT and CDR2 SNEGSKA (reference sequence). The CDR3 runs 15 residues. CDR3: CSASRGAESTDTQYF. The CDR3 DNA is TGCAGTGCTAGTAGGGGTGCGGAAAGCACAGATACGCAGTATTTT.

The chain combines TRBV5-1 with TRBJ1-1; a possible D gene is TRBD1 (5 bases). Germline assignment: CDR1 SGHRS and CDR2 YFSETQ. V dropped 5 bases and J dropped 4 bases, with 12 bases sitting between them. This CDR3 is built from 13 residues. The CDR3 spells CASRVQGGTEAFF. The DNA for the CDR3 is TGCGCCAGCAGAGTCCAGGGTGGCACTGAAGCTTTCTTT.

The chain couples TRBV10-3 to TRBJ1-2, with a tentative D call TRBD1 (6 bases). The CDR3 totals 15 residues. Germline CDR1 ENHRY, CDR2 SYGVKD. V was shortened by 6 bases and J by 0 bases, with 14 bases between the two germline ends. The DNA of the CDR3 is TGTGCCATCAGGAGAACAGGGAAAACTAACTATGGCTACACCTTC. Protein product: CAIRRTGKTNYGYTF.

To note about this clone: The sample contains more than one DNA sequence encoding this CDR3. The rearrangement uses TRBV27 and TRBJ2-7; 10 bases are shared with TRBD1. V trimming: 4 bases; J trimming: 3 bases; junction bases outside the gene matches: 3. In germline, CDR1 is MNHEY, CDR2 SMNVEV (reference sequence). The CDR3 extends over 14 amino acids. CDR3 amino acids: CASSSGTGDYEQYF. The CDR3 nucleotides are TGTGCCAGCAGTTCAGGGACAGGGGACTACGAGCAGTACTTC.

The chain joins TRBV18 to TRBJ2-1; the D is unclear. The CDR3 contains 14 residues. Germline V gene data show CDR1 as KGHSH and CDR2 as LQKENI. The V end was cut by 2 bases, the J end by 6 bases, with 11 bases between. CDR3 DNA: TGTGCCAGCTCACCAGACGTCGCATCCAATGAGCAGTTCTTC. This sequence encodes CASSPDVASNEQFF. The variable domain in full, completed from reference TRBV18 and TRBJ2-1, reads NAGVMQNPRHLVRRRGQEARLRCSPMKGHSHVYWYRQLPEEGLKFMVYLQKENIIDESGMPKERFSAEFPKEGPSILRIQQVVRGDSAAYFCASSPDVASNEQFFGPGTRLTVL.

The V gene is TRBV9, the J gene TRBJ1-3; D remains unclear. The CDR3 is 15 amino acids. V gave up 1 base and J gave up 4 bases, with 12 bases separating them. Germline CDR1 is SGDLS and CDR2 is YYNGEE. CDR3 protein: CASSVSTRDGNTIYF. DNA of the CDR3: TGTGCCAGCAGCGTATCAACTAGAGACGGAAACACCATATATTTT.

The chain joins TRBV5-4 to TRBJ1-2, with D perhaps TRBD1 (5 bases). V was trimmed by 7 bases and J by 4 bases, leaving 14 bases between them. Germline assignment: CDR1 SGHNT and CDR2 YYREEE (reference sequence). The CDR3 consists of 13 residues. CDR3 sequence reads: CASGATGSYGYTF. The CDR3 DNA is TGTGCCAGCGGCGCTACAGGATCCTATGGCTACACCTTC.

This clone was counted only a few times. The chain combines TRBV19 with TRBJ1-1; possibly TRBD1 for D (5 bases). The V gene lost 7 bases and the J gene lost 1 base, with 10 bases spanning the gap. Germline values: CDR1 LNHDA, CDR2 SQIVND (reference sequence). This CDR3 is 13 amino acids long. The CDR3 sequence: CASMYRTNTEAFF. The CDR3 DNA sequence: TGTGCCAGTATGTACAGGACGAACACTGAAGCTTTCTTT.

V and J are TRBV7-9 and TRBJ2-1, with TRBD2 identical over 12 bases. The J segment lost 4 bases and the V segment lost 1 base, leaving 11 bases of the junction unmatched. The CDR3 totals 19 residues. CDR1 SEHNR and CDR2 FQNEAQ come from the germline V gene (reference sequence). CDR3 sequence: CASSLVGGLAGVSYNEQFF. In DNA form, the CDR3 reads TGTGCCAGCAGCTTAGTAGGGGGACTAGCGGGCGTCTCTTACAATGAGCAGTTCTTC.

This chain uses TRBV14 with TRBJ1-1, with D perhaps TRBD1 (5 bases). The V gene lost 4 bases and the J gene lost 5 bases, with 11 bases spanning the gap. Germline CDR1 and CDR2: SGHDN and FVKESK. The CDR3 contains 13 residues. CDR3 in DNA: TGTGCCAGCAGCCGGGACCAGTGGACTGAAGCTTTCTTT. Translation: CASSRDQWTEAFF. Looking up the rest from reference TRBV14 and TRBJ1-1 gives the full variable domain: EAGVTQFPSHSVIEKGQTVTLRCDPISGHDNLYWYRRVMGKEIKFLLHFVKESKQDESGMPNNRFLAERTGGTYSTLKVQPAELEDSGVYFCASSRDQWTEAFFGQGTRLTVV.

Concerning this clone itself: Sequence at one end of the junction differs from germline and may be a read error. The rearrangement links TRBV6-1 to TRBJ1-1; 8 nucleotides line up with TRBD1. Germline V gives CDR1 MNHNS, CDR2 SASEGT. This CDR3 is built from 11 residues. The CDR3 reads CASREGTGYSF. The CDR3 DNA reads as TGTGCCAGCAGGGAAGGGACAGGTTACTCCTTT.

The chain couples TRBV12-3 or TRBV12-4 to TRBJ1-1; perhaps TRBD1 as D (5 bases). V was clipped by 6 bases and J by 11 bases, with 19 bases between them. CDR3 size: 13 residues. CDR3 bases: TGTGCCAGCAGACCGGGACCGGTCTCGCCGGCTTTCTTT. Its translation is CASRPGPVSPAFF.

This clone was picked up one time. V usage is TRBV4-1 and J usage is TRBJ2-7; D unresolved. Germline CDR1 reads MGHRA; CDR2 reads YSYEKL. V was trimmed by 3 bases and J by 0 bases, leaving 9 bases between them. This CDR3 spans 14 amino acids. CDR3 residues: CASSQIASSYEQYF. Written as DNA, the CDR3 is TGCGCCAGCAGCCAGATTGCCTCCTCCTACGAGCAGTACTTC.

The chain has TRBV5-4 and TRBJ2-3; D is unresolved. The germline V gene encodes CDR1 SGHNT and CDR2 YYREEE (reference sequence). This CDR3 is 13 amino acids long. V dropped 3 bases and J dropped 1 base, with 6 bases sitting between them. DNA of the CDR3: TGTGCCAGCAGCTCGGTCGGCACAGATACGCAGTATTTT. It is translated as CASSSVGTDTQYF.

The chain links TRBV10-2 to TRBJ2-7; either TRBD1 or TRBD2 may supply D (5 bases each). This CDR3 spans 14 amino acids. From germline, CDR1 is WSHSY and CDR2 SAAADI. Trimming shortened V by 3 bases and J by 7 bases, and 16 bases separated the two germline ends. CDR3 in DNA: TGCGCCAGCAGTGAAGCAGGGAGTTATGGAGAGCAGTACTTC. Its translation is CASSEAGSYGEQYF.

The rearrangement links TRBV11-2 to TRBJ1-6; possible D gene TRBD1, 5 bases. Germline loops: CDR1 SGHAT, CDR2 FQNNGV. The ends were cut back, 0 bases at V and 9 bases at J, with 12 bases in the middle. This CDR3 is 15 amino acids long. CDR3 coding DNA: TGTGCCAGCAGCTTAGATACGGCAGGGAGTTCACCCCTCCACTTT. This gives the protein CASSLDTAGSSPLHF.

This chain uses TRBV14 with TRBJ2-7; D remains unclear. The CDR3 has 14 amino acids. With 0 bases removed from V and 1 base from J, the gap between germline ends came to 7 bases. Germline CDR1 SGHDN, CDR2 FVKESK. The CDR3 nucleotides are TGTGCCAGCAGCCAAGATCTGGTTTCCTACGAGCAGTACTTC. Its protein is CASSQDLVSYEQYF.

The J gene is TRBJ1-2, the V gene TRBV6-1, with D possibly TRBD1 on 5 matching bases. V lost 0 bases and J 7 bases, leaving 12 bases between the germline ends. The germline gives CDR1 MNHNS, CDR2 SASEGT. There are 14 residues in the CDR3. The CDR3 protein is CASSEAQGGFGYTF. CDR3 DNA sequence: TGTGCCAGCAGTGAAGCGCAGGGCGGATTTGGCTACACCTTC.

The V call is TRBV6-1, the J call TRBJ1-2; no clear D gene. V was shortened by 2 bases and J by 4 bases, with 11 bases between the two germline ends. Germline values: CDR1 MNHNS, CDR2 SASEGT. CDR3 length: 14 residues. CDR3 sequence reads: CASSEMADLYGYTF. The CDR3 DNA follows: TGTGCCAGCAGTGAAATGGCAGACCTCTATGGCTACACCTTC.

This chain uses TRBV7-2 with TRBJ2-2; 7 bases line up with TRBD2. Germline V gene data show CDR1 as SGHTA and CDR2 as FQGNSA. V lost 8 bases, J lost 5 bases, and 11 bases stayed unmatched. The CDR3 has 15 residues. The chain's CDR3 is CASRPGREYTGELFF. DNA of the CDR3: TGTGCCAGCCGCCCCGGGCGGGAGTATACCGGGGAGCTGTTTTTT.

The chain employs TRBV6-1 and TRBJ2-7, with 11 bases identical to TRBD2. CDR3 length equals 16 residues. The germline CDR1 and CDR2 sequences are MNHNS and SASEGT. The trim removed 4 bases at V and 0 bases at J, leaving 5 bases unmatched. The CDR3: CASSGLAGRLSYEQYF. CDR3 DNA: TGTGCCAGCAGTGGACTAGCGGGGCGTCTCTCCTACGAGCAGTACTTC.

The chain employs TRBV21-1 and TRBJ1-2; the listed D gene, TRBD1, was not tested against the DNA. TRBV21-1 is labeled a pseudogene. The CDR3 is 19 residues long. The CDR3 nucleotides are TGTGCCAGCAGCAAAGTCCCCCTAGGGGGACAGGGTTGTAACTATGGCTACACCTTC. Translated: CASSKVPLGGQGCNYGYTF.

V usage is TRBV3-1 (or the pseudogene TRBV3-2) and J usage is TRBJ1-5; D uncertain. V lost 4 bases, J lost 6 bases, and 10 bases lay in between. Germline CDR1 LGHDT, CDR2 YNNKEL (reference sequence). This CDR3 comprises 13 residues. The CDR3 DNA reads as TGTGCCAGCAGCCGAGGCTCAAGTCAGCCCCAGCATTTT. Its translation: CASSRGSSQPQHF.